The 7 T cell receptor beta chains listed next were all sequenced from one sample in a study of cytomegalovirus exposure and HLA in healthy donors (dated by TCRdb to the late 2010s). The method behind the library was the immunoSEQ multiplex PCR assay. A mixture of 60 forward primers for TCR Vbeta segments and 13 reverse primers for TCR Jbeta segments was used in the multiplex PCR. Imported from immuneACCESS, the table was reduced by TCRdb to in-frame sequences with V and J called. These copies leave out some clones; in studies compared against another copy, an unresolved V gene accounts for under half, and the cause of the remainder is not known. Present in this sample are tens of thousands of clones, over 65% of which were seen just once. The ten largest make up around 4.3% of the sample. The sequencing sample was made of PBMCs. These receptors were collected from a man aged 35-49 years in good health and CMV-seronegative.

This clone was detected only a few times. The chain uses TRBV6-1 and TRBJ1-2, with unresolved D. This CDR3 spans 14 amino acids. Germline V lookup: CDR1 MNHNS, CDR2 SASEGT. The V end was cut by 6 bases, the J end by 4 bases, with 15 bases between. CDR3 amino acids: CASRPPGSPYGYTF. In DNA form, the CDR3 reads TGTGCCAGCAGACCCCCGGGATCTCCCTATGGCTACACCTTC.

Only one count was recorded for this clone. CDR3 nucleotides: TGTGCCTGGAGTGTACGGAGAGGTACAGGGGGCAGTGGAAACACCATATATTTT. Amino acid sequence: CAWSVRRGTGGSGNTIYF. This rearrangement joins TRBV30 to TRBJ1-3; 9 bases agree with TRBD1. From germline, CDR1 is GTSNPN and CDR2 SVGIG (reference sequence). CDR3 length: 18 residues. The trim removed 0 bases at V and 3 bases at J, leaving 12 bases unmatched. Filled out from reference TRBV30 and TRBJ1-3, the complete variable domain reads SQTIHQWPATLVQPVGSPLSLECTVEGTSNPNLYWYRQAAGRGLQLLFYSVGIGQISSEVPQNLSASRPQDRQFILSSKKLLLSDSGFYLCAWSVRRGTGGSGNTIYFGEGSWLTVV.

The J gene is TRBJ1-1, the V gene TRBV4-3, with a weak D call TRBD1 (6 bases). CDR3 size: 13 residues. Trimming took 2 bases from V and 7 from J, leaving 11 bases between them. Germline CDR1 is LGHNA and CDR2 is YSLEER. CDR3 bases: TGCGCCAGCAGCCAAAAGCGGACAGATGAAGCTTTCTTT. Translating it yields CASSQKRTDEAFF.

The chain carries TRBV7-2 and TRBJ2-1, with TRBD1 matching over 8 bases. This CDR3 has 16 amino acids. Unmatched junction bases numbered 11, after V lost 5 bases and J lost 5 bases. Germline loops: CDR1 SGHTA, CDR2 FQGNSA. CDR3: CASSPPPGQGDNEQFF. The CDR3 DNA follows: TGTGCCAGCAGCCCCCCGCCAGGACAGGGTGACAATGAGCAGTTCTTC. Using reference TRBV7-2 and TRBJ2-1 for the parts outside the CDR3, the full variable domain is GAGVSQSPSNKVTEKGKDVELRCDPISGHTALYWYRQSLGQGLEFLIYFQGNSAPDKSGLPSDRFSAERTGGSVSTLTIQRTQQEDSAVYLCASSPPPGQGDNEQFFGPGTRLTVL.

This clone was detected only a few times. One end of the junction is discordant with germline, which a read error may explain. V and J are TRBV20-1 and TRBJ2-3; 7 positions agree with TRBD2. CDR1 and CDR2 from the germline V gene are DFQATT and SNEGSKA (reference sequence). The CDR3 covers 11 residues. CDR3 sequence (DNA): TGCAGTGCTAGCACTAGCGCCTCACCTAATTTT. It is translated as CSASTSASPNF.

This clone was seen only a few times. The chain joins TRBV28 to TRBJ2-3; 10 bases are a match to TRBD2. CDR1 is MDHEN and CDR2 is SYDVKM in the germline V gene. The CDR3 extends over 19 amino acids. The V gene end was trimmed by 7 bases and the J gene end by 4 bases; junction bases not matched to a gene: 20. The CDR3 is CASTSPHTRASGRPDTQYF. The CDR3 DNA reads as TGTGCCAGCACCTCTCCCCACACTCGGGCTAGCGGGAGACCAGATACGCAGTATTTT.

In its sample, this clone was seen once. One junction end does not reproduce the germline sequence, and a read error may be involved. The V and J genes are TRBV10-3 and TRBJ2-7; 9 nucleotides match TRBD1. This CDR3 has 14 residues. Looked up from germline, CDR1 is ENHRY and CDR2 is SYGVKD. As DNA, the CDR3 is TGTGCCATCAGCGGCGACAGGGGGTCCTCCGAGCAGTACTTC. Translated, it gives CAISGDRGSSEQYF.